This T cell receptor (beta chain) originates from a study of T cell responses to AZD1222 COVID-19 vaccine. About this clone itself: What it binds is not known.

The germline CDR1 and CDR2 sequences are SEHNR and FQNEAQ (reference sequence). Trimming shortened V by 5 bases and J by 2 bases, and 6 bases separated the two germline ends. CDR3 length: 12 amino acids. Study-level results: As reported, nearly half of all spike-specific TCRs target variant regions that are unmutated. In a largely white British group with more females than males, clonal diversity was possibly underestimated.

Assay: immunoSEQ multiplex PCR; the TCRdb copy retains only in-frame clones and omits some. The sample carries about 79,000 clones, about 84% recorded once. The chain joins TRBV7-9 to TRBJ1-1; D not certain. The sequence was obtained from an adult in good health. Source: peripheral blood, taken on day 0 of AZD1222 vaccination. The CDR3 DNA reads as TGTGCCAGCAGCCTGATCAACACTGAAGCTTTCTTT. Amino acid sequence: CASSLINTEAFF.